This T cell receptor (beta chain) stems from a study of blood T cell repertoires in COVID-19 (dated by TCRdb to 2020 to 2022). With respect to the entire study: Samples covering the acute and convalescent phases of COVID-19 were provided by collaborators in the United States, Italy and Spain. Deeply sampled blood TCRbeta repertoires from subjects exposed to, actively infected with, or recovered from COVID-19 were included in the dataset. A de-identified subject ID, COVID-19 status, age in years and sex were almost always included in the sample metadata. Where available, HLA class I and class II types were taken from metadata supplied by the sample provider and were not determined by assay-based typing. Samples came from the ongoing ImmuneRACE study (first 160 participants) plus 1,254 subjects from 6 global collaborators. The prospective study material was composed of cDNA or gDNA derived from T cells, B-cell-depleted T cells, or PBMCs. The repertoires were made available in a free public database intended to serve as a resource for research on the immune response to SARS-CoV-2.

Note on this clone: No antigen is known for it. No qualities accompany the bases; no much larger clone lies one base away.

Another Seattle source contributed samples from volunteer blood donors who had recovered from COVID-19. The collaborating institutions used their own protocols to collect whole blood in K2EDTA tubes. For TCRbeta analysis, collaborator samples were shipped as frozen whole blood, as isolated PBMCs, or as DNA extracted from either sample type. TCRbeta CDR3 regions were amplified from genomic DNA using the immunoSEQ Assay, a bias-controlled multiplex PCR. Per the authors' processing: Nucleated cell counts per sample were estimated from amplification of reference gene primers within the assay. Sequence reads were collapsed and filtered to measure the absolute abundance of every unique TCRbeta CDR3 rearrangement. Productive Simpson clonality was computed per sample as the square root of Simpson's diversity index over productive rearrangements. TCRdb re-hosts the immuneACCESS table, in-frame sequences only. Its copies lack some clones; in the studies checked, an unresolved V gene accounts for under half of them, and the cause for the rest is not known. V, J and clone size were drawn from that table, and D and trimming were deduced from the DNA. A total of 200,000 to 300,000 clones appear in this sample, 84% of them only once. Clones ranked in the top ten supply 2% to 2.5% of the sample.

Including cysteine and phenylalanine, the CDR3 has 13 amino acids. The only DNA kept is the CDR3, 39 bases in frame from the first base. In the germline V gene, CDR1 corresponds to SGHDT and CDR2 to YYEEEE. The germline ends are 8 bases apart after V is trimmed by 0 bases and J by 4 bases. Broad study findings and their caveats: The amount of clinical and demographic metadata varied by source and participant and was provided uncurated.

This sequence uses TRBV5-6 and TRBJ2-7, with TRBD1 perhaps the D gene, on 6 matching bases. The TCR was taken from a middle-aged man who had recovered from COVID-19. The sample consisted of peripheral blood. The CDR3 in this case is CASSLVQGYEQYF. The nucleotides read TGTGCCAGCAGCTTGGTGCAGGGGTACGAGCAGTACTTC.